This section outlines one T cell receptor (beta chain) sequence together with its context. The CDR3 has 15 residues. Germline-derived CDR1 and CDR2 are SGHNT and YYREEE (reference sequence). V lost 0 bases and J 6 bases, leaving 16 bases between the germline ends. Sequenced by immunoSEQ multiplex PCR; TCRdb stores in-frame clones only, minus some. The top ten hold 3.5% to 5% of the sample, which has 100,000 to 150,000 clones, approximately 85% seen once. The record originates from a study of T cell responses to AZD1222 COVID-19 vaccine. The sequencing used peripheral blood, collected 28 days after the second AZD1222 dose. The genes are TRBV5-4 and TRBJ2-7, with a possible D match to TRBD2 (6 bases). This receptor was identified in an adult who received the AZD1222 COVID-19 vaccine. The CDR3 reads CASSLAGGAISEQYF. The DNA for the CDR3 is TGTGCCAGCAGCTTGGCCGGGGGAGCCATTAGCGAGCAGTACTTC.